This T cell receptor beta chain was captured in a study of OX40 agonist ivuxolimab in advanced cancers. The method was immunoSEQ multiplex PCR; TCRdb's version includes in-frame clones alone and lacks a portion of them. The sample comprises 98,000 or so clones, about nine tenths of which are singletons, and around 0.82% rests with the top ten. Germline loops: CDR1 MNHNY, CDR2 SVGAGI (reference sequence). The junction had 2 bases not matched to a gene; V was cut back by 0 bases and J by 8 bases. The CDR3 spans 13 residues. The chain couples TRBV6-6 to TRBJ1-2; 8 nucleotides align to TRBD1. The sample here was CD4+ or CD8+ T cells sorted from blood, taken in a trial of the OX40 agonist ivuxolimab. The TCR comes from an adult with an advanced solid tumor such as melanoma, head and neck, liver or kidney cancer. The CDR3 DNA sequence: TGTGCCAGCAGTTACTCGGGGGACAGGGGCTACACCTTC. Protein sequence: CASSYSGDRGYTF.